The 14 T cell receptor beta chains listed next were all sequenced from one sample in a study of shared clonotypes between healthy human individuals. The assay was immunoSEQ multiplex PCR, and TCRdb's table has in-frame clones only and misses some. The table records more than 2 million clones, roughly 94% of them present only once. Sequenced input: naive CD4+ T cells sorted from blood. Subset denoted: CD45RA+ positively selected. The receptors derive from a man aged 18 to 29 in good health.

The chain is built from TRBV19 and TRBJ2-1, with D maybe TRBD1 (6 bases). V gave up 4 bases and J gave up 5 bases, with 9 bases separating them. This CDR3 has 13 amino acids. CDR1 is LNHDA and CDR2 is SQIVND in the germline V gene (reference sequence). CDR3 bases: TGTGCCAGTAGTAAACAGGGAAACAATGAGCAGTTCTTC. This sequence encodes CASSKQGNNEQFF.

The CDR3 DNA reads as TGTGCCAGCAGCGGACAGGGGGCAGCTAATGAAAAACTGTTTTTT. Protein product: CASSGQGAANEKLFF. This rearrangement joins TRBV2 to TRBJ1-4; 11 bases align to TRBD1. Unmatched junction bases numbered 3, after V lost 6 bases and J lost 3 bases. The CDR3 has 15 residues. Germline lookup yields CDR1 SNHLY and CDR2 FYNNEI.

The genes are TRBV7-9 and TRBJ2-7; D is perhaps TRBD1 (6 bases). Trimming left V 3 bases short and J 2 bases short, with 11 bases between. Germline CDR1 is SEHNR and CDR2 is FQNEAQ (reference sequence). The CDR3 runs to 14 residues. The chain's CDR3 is CASSLGTPPYEQYF. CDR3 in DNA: TGTGCCAGCAGCTTGGGGACACCACCCTACGAGCAGTACTTC.

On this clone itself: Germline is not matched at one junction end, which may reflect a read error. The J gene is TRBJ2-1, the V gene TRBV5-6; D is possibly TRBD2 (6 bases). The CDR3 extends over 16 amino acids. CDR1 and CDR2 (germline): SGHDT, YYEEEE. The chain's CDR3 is CASSLGLALSYNEQFF. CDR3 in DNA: TGTGCCAGCAGTTTGGGCCTAGCGCTGTCCTACAATGAGCAGTTCTTC.

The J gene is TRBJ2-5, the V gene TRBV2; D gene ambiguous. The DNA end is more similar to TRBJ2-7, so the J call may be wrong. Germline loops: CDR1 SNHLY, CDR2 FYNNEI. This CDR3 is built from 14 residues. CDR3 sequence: CASSENMNSYEQYF. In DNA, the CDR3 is TGTGCCAGCAGTGAAAATATGAACAGCTACGAGCAGTACTTC.

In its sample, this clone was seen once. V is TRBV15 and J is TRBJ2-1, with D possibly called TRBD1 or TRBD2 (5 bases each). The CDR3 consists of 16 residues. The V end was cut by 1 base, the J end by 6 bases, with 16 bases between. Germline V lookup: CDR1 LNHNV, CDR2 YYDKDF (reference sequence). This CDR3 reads CATSRGSGAVSNEQFF. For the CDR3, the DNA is TGTGCCACCAGCAGAGGTTCCGGGGCTGTTTCCAATGAGCAGTTCTTC.

In nucleotides, the CDR3 is TGTGCCAGCAGTACCCGGGACAGGGGAGTCACTGAAGCTTTCTTT. Translating it yields CASSTRDRGVTEAFF. The V gene is TRBV6-1, the J gene TRBJ1-1; 10 bases match TRBD1. This CDR3 contains 15 residues. V shed 5 bases and J 4 bases; nucleotides not matched to a gene: 7. The germline V gene has CDR1 MNHNS and CDR2 SASEGT.

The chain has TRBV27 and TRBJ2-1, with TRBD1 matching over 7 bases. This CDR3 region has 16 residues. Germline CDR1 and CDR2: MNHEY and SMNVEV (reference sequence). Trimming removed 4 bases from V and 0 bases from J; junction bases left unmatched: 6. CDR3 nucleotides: TGTGCCAGCAGTTCCCGCAGGGGGAGCTCCTACAATGAGCAGTTCTTC. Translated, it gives CASSSRRGSSYNEQFF.

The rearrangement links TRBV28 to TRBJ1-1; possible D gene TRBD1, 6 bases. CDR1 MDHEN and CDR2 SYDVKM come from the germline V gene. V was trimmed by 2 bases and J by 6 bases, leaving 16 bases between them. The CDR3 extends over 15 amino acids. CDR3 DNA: TGTGCCAGCAGTTTAAAGTCAGGGGTAGGGCCTGAAGCTTTCTTT. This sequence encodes CASSLKSGVGPEAFF.

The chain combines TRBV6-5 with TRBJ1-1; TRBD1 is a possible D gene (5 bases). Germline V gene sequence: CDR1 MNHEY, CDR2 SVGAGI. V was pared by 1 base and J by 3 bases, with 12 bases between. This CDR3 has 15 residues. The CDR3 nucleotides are TGTGCCAGCAGTTACTGGGCCCCGGGGGACACTGAAGCTTTCTTT. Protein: CASSYWAPGDTEAFF.

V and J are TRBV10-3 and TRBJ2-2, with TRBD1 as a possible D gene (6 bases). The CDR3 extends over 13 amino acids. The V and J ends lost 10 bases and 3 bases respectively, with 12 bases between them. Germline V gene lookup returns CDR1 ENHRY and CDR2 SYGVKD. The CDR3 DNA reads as TGTGCCAACAGGGTTTCCGACACCGGGGAGCTGTTTTTT. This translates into CANRVSDTGELFF.

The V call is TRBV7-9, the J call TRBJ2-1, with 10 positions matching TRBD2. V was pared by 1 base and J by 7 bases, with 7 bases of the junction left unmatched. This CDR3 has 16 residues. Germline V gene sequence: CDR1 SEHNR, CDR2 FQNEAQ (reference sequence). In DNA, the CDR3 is TGTGCCAGCAGCTTAGTCGCTAGCGGGGGCATGAATGAGCAGTTCTTC. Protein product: CASSLVASGGMNEQFF. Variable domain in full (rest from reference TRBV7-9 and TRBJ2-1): DTGVSQNPRHKITKRGQNVTFRCDPISEHNRLYWYRQTLGQGPEFLTYFQNEAQLEKSRLLSDRFSAERPKGSFSTLEIQRTEQGDSAMYLCASSLVASGGMNEQFFGPGTRLTVL.

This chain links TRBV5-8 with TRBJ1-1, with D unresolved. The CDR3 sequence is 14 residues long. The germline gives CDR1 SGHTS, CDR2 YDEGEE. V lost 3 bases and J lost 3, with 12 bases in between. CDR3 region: CASSSRVLDTEAFF. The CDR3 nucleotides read TGTGCCAGCAGCTCGCGGGTCCTGGACACTGAAGCTTTCTTT.

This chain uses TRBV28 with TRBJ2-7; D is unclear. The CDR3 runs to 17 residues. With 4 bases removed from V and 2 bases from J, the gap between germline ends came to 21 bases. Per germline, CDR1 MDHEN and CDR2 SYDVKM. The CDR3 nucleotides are TGTGCCAGCAGTTCCCCCCTACCGGGCACACAGACCTACGAGCAGTACTTC. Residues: CASSSPLPGTQTYEQYF.